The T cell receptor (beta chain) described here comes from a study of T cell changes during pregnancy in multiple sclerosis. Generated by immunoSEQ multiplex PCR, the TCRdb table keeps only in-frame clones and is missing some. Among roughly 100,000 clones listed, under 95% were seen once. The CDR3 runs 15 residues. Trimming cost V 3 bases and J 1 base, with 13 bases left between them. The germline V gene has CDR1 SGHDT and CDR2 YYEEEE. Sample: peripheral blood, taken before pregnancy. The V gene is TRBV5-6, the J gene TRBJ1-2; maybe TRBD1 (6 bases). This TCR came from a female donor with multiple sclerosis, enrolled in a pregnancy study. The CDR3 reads CASSYITGINYGYTF. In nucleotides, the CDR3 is TGTGCCAGCAGCTATATTACAGGGATTAACTATGGCTACACCTTC.